The present TCR beta chain was sequenced within a study of blood T cell repertoires in COVID-19. Data came from immunoSEQ multiplex PCR; TCRdb stores just in-frame clones and leaves some out. The sample lists about 240,000 clones, around 86% occurring once. Trimming shortened V by 8 bases and J by 2 bases, and 14 bases separated the two germline ends. The CDR3 contains 14 residues. The germline CDR1 and CDR2 sequences are MNHEY and SVGAGI. Source material: peripheral blood. This receptor was identified in a woman aged 55-75 years with active or convalescent COVID-19. The genes are TRBV6-5 and TRBJ2-3; D is uncertain. DNA of the CDR3: TGTGCCAGCTCCCGGTTCCTTTACACAGATACGCAGTATTTT. Amino acid sequence: CASSRFLYTDTQYF.